The entry that follows covers one T cell receptor (beta chain) sequence. No antigen is known for it. A read error may be the cause here, since a much bigger clone is one base away. In this CDR3 the conserved last residue, phenylalanine or tryptophan, is missing, so a read error is likely. CD8+CD57+ cell expansion had been shown by flow cytometry in patients chosen for sequencing. There were no patients without severe acquired aplastic anemia. The data originate from a study of CD8+CD57+ T cells in acquired aplastic anemia. According to the study, genomic DNA was the template for TCR beta VDJ and CDR3 profiling. TCRdb analysed the reads with MiXCR anew, one entry per CDR3 protein. The sample has 150,000 to 200,000 distinct CDR3 sequences, around half seen once. Study conclusions and caveats: Overlapping CD8+ CDR3 repertoires of patients and controls contained around 30 shared sequences. A significant difference in CD8+ Simpson's diversity between patients and controls was not found.

This CDR3 is built from 14 residues. V was cut by 4 bases and J by 1 base, with 10 bases left in between. Germline V gene data show CDR1 as LGHDT and CDR2 as YNNKEL (reference sequence). Sequencing input: sorted CD4+, CD8+, or CD8+CD57+ T cells (not recorded which) from PBMCs. The sequence came from a human donor with aplastic anemia. The chain carries TRBV3-1 and TRBJ1-1; no definite D call. The CDR3 loop reads CASSLQDANTEAFS. CDR3 nucleotide sequence: TGTGCCAGCAGCCTCCAGGATGCGAACACTGAAGCTTTCTCT.